The entry below describes one TCR beta chain. The germline gives CDR1 KGHDR, CDR2 SFDVKD. The V end lost 4 bases, the J end lost 4 bases, and 15 bases lay between the germline ends. This CDR3 contains 16 residues. This sample is drawn from a study of blood T cell repertoires in COVID-19. Study-wide context: Sources were T cells, B-cell-depleted T cells, or PBMCs; the material itself was cDNA or gDNA.

Seattle-derived patients entered the study during active infection and were followed longitudinally. TCRdb's table, derived via immunoSEQ multiplex PCR, lists solely in-frame clones and lacks some. The data contain 250,000 to 350,000 clones, approximately 89% of them seen just once; the ten biggest clones take up over 2%. The chain is built from TRBV24-1 and TRBJ2-2; possible D gene TRBD1, 6 bases. Input material: peripheral blood. This clonotype was obtained from a young woman with COVID-19, enrolled during active disease. CDR3 DNA sequence: TGTGCCACCAGTGACGCCAGGGGAGTAGGCACCGGGGAGCTGTTTTTT. Its translation is CATSDARGVGTGELFF.